This TCR beta chain emerged from a study of blood T cell repertoires in COVID-19. Study background: COVID-19 samples from acute and convalescent phases originated in the United States, Italy and Spain. T cells, B-cell-depleted T cells, or PBMCs provided the cDNA or gDNA that served as material.

The assay was immunoSEQ multiplex PCR, and TCRdb's table has in-frame clones only and misses some. The sample records approximately 300,000 clones, around 88% being singletons. Looked up from germline, CDR1 is SGHNT and CDR2 is YYREEE (reference sequence). The ends were cut back, 3 bases at V and 2 bases at J, with 12 bases in the middle. The CDR3 extends over 14 amino acids. The chain employs TRBV5-4 and TRBJ2-7, with a possible D match to TRBD2 (6 bases). The sequenced sample was peripheral blood. This TCR was recovered from a young man with acute or convalescent COVID-19. DNA for the CDR3: TGTGCCAGCAGCTCCGGGACTCTTCCCTACGAGCAGTACTTC. This encodes CASSSGTLPYEQYF. The variable domain in full, with the rest retrieved from reference TRBV5-4 and TRBJ2-7, is ETGVTQSPTHLIKTRGQQVTLRCSSQSGHNTVSWYQQALGQGPQFIFQYYREEENGRGNFPPRFSGLQFPNYSSELNVNALELDDSALYLCASSSGTLPYEQYFGPGTRLTVT.